This TCR beta chain was sequenced for a study of control samples from healthy donors and cancer patients. Generated by immunoSEQ multiplex PCR, the TCRdb table keeps only in-frame clones and is missing some. The sample consists of 74,000 or so clones, approximately 89% of them appearing once. Trimming at V came to 4 bases and at J to 9 bases, leaving 10 bases not matched to a gene. The CDR3 sequence is 16 residues long. CDR1 is SEHNR and CDR2 is FQNEAQ in the germline V gene (reference sequence). This sequence joins TRBV7-9 and TRBJ2-1, with 12 bases lining up with TRBD2. The sequence was obtained from a man aged 50-60 years in good health. The material sequenced was blood. CDR3 nucleotide sequence: TGTGCCAGCAGCTCACTAGCGGGGGGCCCTCGGAGTGAGCAGTTCTTC. Its translation: CASSSLAGGPRSEQFF. Full variable domain (missing parts from reference TRBV7-9 and TRBJ2-1): DTGVSQNPRHKITKRGQNVTFRCDPISEHNRLYWYRQTLGQGPEFLTYFQNEAQLEKSRLLSDRFSAERPKGSFSTLEIQRTEQGDSAMYLCASSSLAGGPRSEQFFGPGTRLTVL.